Listed here are 32 T cell receptor beta chains from one sample, sequenced in a study of shared clonotypes between healthy human individuals. Clones were read by immunoSEQ multiplex PCR, and TCRdb kept only the in-frame ones, dropping some. The sample lists more than 2 million clones, approximately 95% occurring once. The material sequenced was naive CD4+ T cells sorted from blood. Subset noted: CD45RA+ positively selected. These receptors were taken from a man between 18 and 29 years old in good health.

This chain links TRBV19 with TRBJ2-4; 7 bases line up with TRBD1. V trimming: 4 bases; J trimming: 9 bases; junction bases outside the gene matches: 9. This CDR3 is 14 amino acids long. CDR1 and CDR2 from the germline V gene are LNHDA and SQIVND (reference sequence). The CDR3 nucleotides are TGTGCCAGTAGTACCCAATCAGGGGGTGGCATTCAGTACTTC. Translated: CASSTQSGGGIQYF. Complete variable domain (other parts from reference TRBV19 and TRBJ2-4): DGGITQSPKYLFRKEGQNVTLSCEQNLNHDAMYWYRQDPGQGLRLIYYSQIVNDFQKGDIAEGYSVSREKKESFPLTVTSAQKNPTAFYLCASSTQSGGGIQYFGAGTRLSVL.

A note on this clone: Other DNA sequences in this specimen translate into the identical CDR3. This rearrangement joins TRBV6-5 to TRBJ1-5, with D tentatively TRBD1 (6 bases). Germline CDR1 reads MNHEY; CDR2 reads SVGAGI. The CDR3 is made up of 14 amino acids. Trimming cost V 5 bases and J 2 bases, with 10 bases left between them. The CDR3 sequence is CASSQGPGNQPQHF. CDR3 coding DNA: TGTGCCAGCAGTCAGGGGCCGGGCAATCAGCCCCAGCATTTT.

This chain connects TRBV10-2 to TRBJ2-1; TRBD2 matches at 7 bases. Germline V CDR1 and CDR2: WSHSY, SAAADI. Losses at the gene ends were 10 bases for V and 2 bases for J; bases not matched to a gene: 5. The CDR3 covers 13 residues. CDR3 loop: CAITSVPYNEQFF. Here the CDR3 DNA reads TGCGCCATTACTAGCGTACCCTACAATGAGCAGTTCTTC.

CDR3 sequence: CASSYSVTGGDTQYF. CDR3 coding DNA: TGTGCCAGCAGTTACTCGGTTACAGGGGGAGATACGCAGTATTTT. The chain has TRBV6-6 and TRBJ2-3, with 8 bases that match TRBD1. Germline trimming cut 0 bases from V and 5 bases from J; bases unmatched to any gene: 4. The germline V gene encodes CDR1 MNHNY and CDR2 SVGAGI (reference sequence). The CDR3 runs 15 residues.

This chain links TRBV7-6 with TRBJ2-1, with 7 nucleotides matching TRBD2. The trim removed 1 base at V and 10 bases at J, leaving 1 base unmatched. Looked up from germline, CDR1 is SGHVS and CDR2 is FNYEAQ. The length of the CDR3 is 12 residues. The CDR3 region is CASSLVGGEQFF. Here the CDR3 DNA reads TGTGCCAGCAGCTTAGTCGGGGGGGAGCAGTTCTTC.

This sequence joins TRBV30 and TRBJ1-3; no definite D call. V was shortened by 4 bases and J by 1 base, with 5 bases between the two germline ends. This CDR3 region has 12 residues. Germline V gives CDR1 GTSNPN, CDR2 SVGIG (reference sequence). The CDR3 region is CAWTQSGNTIYF. The CDR3 DNA reads as TGTGCCTGGACACAGTCTGGAAACACCATATATTTT.

The chain carries TRBV7-2 and TRBJ1-2; the D gene is possibly TRBD1 (5 bases). The CDR3 sequence is 15 residues long. The germline V gene has CDR1 SGHTA and CDR2 FQGNSA. The ends were cut back, 5 bases at V and 7 bases at J, with 20 bases in the middle. The CDR3 sequence is CASSPRQILPGGYTF. For the CDR3, the DNA is TGTGCCAGCAGCCCGCGACAGATCCTACCGGGTGGCTACACCTTC.

The gene calls are TRBV28 and TRBJ2-4; maybe TRBD1 (6 bases). Trimming removed 2 bases from V and 11 bases from J, with 16 bases in between. CDR1 and CDR2 (germline): MDHEN, SYDVKM. There are 14 residues in the CDR3. This CDR3 is CASSLLVGTIFQYF. CDR3 nucleotides: TGTGCCAGCAGTTTACTGGTCGGGACAATCTTTCAGTACTTC.

V and J are TRBV13 and TRBJ2-3, with D tentatively TRBD2 (6 bases). The CDR3 totals 14 residues. The V and J ends lost 5 bases and 2 bases respectively, with 11 bases between them. Germline V gene sequence: CDR1 PRHDT, CDR2 FYEKMQ (reference sequence). The CDR3 DNA is TGTGCCAGCAGCCTCGGAGGGCACACAGATACGCAGTATTTT. Amino acids: CASSLGGHTDTQYF.

The chain uses TRBV28 and TRBJ2-7, with TRBD1 matching over 12 bases. The V segment lost 2 bases and the J segment 6 bases; nucleotides outside the gene matches: 5. The CDR3 runs 15 residues. Germline-derived CDR1 and CDR2 are MDHEN and SYDVKM. CDR3 DNA sequence: TGTGCCAGCAGTTTAGTGGGACAGGGGGCGGGCGAGCAGTACTTC. Translating it yields CASSLVGQGAGEQYF.

The chain couples TRBV30 to TRBJ1-1; D remains ambiguous. CDR1 and CDR2 from the germline V gene are GTSNPN and SVGIG (reference sequence). The CDR3 consists of 15 residues. The V gene lost 0 bases and the J gene lost 0 bases, with 11 bases spanning the gap. The CDR3 loop is CAWSVLGRLNTEAFF. The CDR3 DNA follows: TGTGCCTGGAGTGTACTGGGCAGGTTGAACACTGAAGCTTTCTTT.

This chain joins TRBV5-1 and TRBJ1-4; tentatively, D is TRBD1 (5 bases). The CDR3 sequence is 13 residues long. The germline V gene encodes CDR1 SGHRS and CDR2 YFSETQ. V gave up 1 base and J gave up 8 bases, with 9 bases separating them. CDR3 DNA sequence: TGCGCCAGCAGCTTGCGGGGGGTCGAAAAACTGTTTTTT. This codes for CASSLRGVEKLFF.

The V and J genes are TRBV5-6 and TRBJ1-2; 9 bases fit TRBD1. Trimming removed 4 bases from V and 5 bases from J; junction bases left unmatched: 9. The germline gives CDR1 SGHDT, CDR2 YYEEEE. The CDR3 has 15 amino acids. The CDR3: CASSETGGKPYGYTF. The CDR3 DNA reads as TGTGCCAGCAGCGAGACAGGGGGAAAGCCGTATGGCTACACCTTC.

The chain joins TRBV5-6 to TRBJ1-5; D is unclear. Trimming cost V 2 bases and J 0 bases, with 15 bases left between them. Germline V gene sequence: CDR1 SGHDT, CDR2 YYEEEE. This CDR3 has 17 amino acids. CDR3 residues: CASSFRISAGSNQPQHF. CDR3 sequence (DNA): TGTGCCAGCAGCTTTCGGATATCGGCAGGTAGCAATCAGCCCCAGCATTTT.

The V call is TRBV9, the J call TRBJ1-3; 8 nucleotides agree with TRBD1. The CDR3 has 14 residues. Germline V gene lookup returns CDR1 SGDLS and CDR2 YYNGEE. The V segment lost 3 bases and the J segment 4 bases; nucleotides outside the gene matches: 3. CDR3 in amino acids: CASSAGGAGNTIYF. CDR3 nucleotide sequence: TGTGCCAGCAGCGCAGGGGGCGCGGGAAACACCATATATTTT.

With regard to this clone: Other DNA sequences in this specimen translate into the identical CDR3. CDR3 loop: CASSLGRTNYGYTF. CDR3 sequence (DNA): TGTGCCAGCAGCTTAGGCAGGACTAACTATGGCTACACCTTC. The gene calls are TRBV5-6 and TRBJ1-2; D is undetermined. The CDR3 loop spans 14 amino acids. Trimming shortened V by 2 bases and J by 0 bases, and 8 bases separated the two germline ends. The V gene's germline CDR1 is SGHDT and CDR2 YYEEEE.

The rearrangement links TRBV6-6 to TRBJ2-7, with TRBD2 identical over 7 bases. The CDR3 runs 12 residues. J lost 6 bases, V lost 6 bases, and 5 bases had no gene match. The germline V gene has CDR1 MNHNY and CDR2 SVGAGI (reference sequence). The CDR3 region has the DNA TGTGCCAGCAGCCCCGGGGGGAGCGAGCAGTACTTC. Translating gives CASSPGGSEQYF.

V usage is TRBV29-1 and J usage is TRBJ2-5; 13 bases align to TRBD2. The V and J ends lost 5 bases and 5 bases, in that order; junction bases with no gene match: 5. This CDR3 is built from 14 residues. Germline CDR1 reads SQVTM; CDR2 reads ANQGSEA. The CDR3 region is CSVRTSGGPETQYF. In DNA form, the CDR3 reads TGCAGCGTTAGGACTAGCGGGGGTCCGGAGACCCAGTACTTC.

The rearrangement links TRBV4-1 to TRBJ1-5; a weak D match, TRBD1 (6 bases). CDR1 and CDR2 from the germline V gene are MGHRA and YSYEKL. Trimming took 4 bases from V and 2 from J, leaving 15 bases between them. The CDR3 runs 16 residues. This CDR3 reads CASSPPGGGGNQPQHF. The DNA for the CDR3 is TGCGCCAGCAGCCCCCCCGGGGGCGGGGGCAATCAGCCCCAGCATTTT.

The chain carries TRBV10-3 and TRBJ1-2; D perhaps matches TRBD1 (5 bases). Germline assignment: CDR1 ENHRY and CDR2 SYGVKD. There are 13 residues in the CDR3. The V end lost 6 bases, the J end lost 3 bases, and 11 bases lay between the germline ends. The CDR3 nucleotides are TGTGCCATCAGCCCTTCCAGGGACTATGGCTACACCTTC. This encodes CAISPSRDYGYTF.

The rearrangement joins TRBV7-9 to TRBJ1-6; 7 positions match TRBD1. V lost 5 bases and J lost 5; bases outside the gene matches: 6. The germline CDR1 and CDR2 sequences are SEHNR and FQNEAQ (reference sequence). CDR3 length equals 15 residues. This chain's CDR3 is CASSVHGTDNSPLHF. The DNA of the CDR3 is TGTGCCAGCAGCGTCCACGGGACAGATAATTCACCCCTCCACTTT. The full variable domain, its missing parts supplied by reference TRBV7-9 and TRBJ1-6, is DTGVSQNPRHKITKRGQNVTFRCDPISEHNRLYWYRQTLGQGPEFLTYFQNEAQLEKSRLLSDRFSAERPKGSFSTLEIQRTEQGDSAMYLCASSVHGTDNSPLHFGNGTRLTVT.

This chain links TRBV7-9 with TRBJ1-2; D call uncertain. The V end lost 5 bases, the J end lost 12 bases, and 19 bases lay between the germline ends. CDR3 size: 13 residues. The germline CDR1 and CDR2 sequences are SEHNR and FQNEAQ (reference sequence). In DNA form, the CDR3 reads TGTGCCAGCAGCCCCCCCCCGTACGTCCTCCACACCTTC. Its protein product is CASSPPPYVLHTF.

The rearrangement joins TRBV28 to TRBJ2-3; 8 bases fit TRBD1. V was clipped by 8 bases and J by 3 bases; unmatched bases: 1. CDR3 size: 12 residues. In germline, CDR1 is MDHEN, CDR2 SYDVKM. The CDR3 sequence is CASHRGTDTQYF. The CDR3 DNA reads TGTGCCAGCCACAGGGGGACAGATACGCAGTATTTT.

This chain's CDR3 is CASSEGGGSSYNEQFF. The CDR3 coding sequence is TGTGCCAGCAGCGAGGGGGGCGGGAGCTCCTACAATGAGCAGTTCTTC. This rearrangement joins TRBV7-8 to TRBJ2-1; perhaps TRBD2 as D (7 bases). Germline values: CDR1 SGHVS, CDR2 FQNEAQ. CDR3 length: 16 amino acids. V lost 5 bases, J lost 0 bases, and 14 bases lay in between.

V and J are TRBV10-3 and TRBJ2-1, with 9 bases lining up with TRBD1. Germline V CDR1 and CDR2: ENHRY, SYGVKD. The ends lost 6 bases at V and 9 bases at J; junction bases unmatched: 9. This CDR3 is built from 14 residues. The CDR3 DNA reads TGTGCCATCAGACCCGGGACAGGGCATAGTGAGCAGTTCTTC. This encodes CAIRPGTGHSEQFF.

The chain couples TRBV2 to TRBJ1-4; 10 bases agree with TRBD1. CDR1 is SNHLY and CDR2 is FYNNEI in the germline V gene. J lost 6 bases, V lost 8 bases, and 3 bases had no gene match. The CDR3 is 13 residues long. The CDR3 spells CASAGTGDEKLFF. DNA for the CDR3: TGTGCCAGCGCCGGGACAGGGGATGAAAAACTGTTTTTT.

V and J are TRBV19 and TRBJ2-4; 10 bases line up with TRBD2. The CDR3 spans 18 residues. CDR1 is LNHDA, CDR2 SQIVND, per germline (reference sequence). Germline trimming cut 6 bases from V and 1 base from J; bases unmatched to any gene: 12. Written as DNA, the CDR3 is TGTGCCAGTAGCCTAGAACTAGCGGGGCAGCCCGCCAAAAACATTCAGTACTTC. Translation gives CASSLELAGQPAKNIQYF.

V usage is TRBV6-5 and J usage is TRBJ1-5, with D perhaps TRBD1 (6 bases). In germline, CDR1 is MNHEY, CDR2 SVGAGI. The V end lost 6 bases, the J end lost 3 bases, and 15 bases lay between the germline ends. The CDR3 runs to 15 residues. CDR3 in DNA: TGTGCCAGCAGACCAGGGACACCGAACAATCAGCCCCAGCATTTT. Its translation is CASRPGTPNNQPQHF.

This sequence joins TRBV28 and TRBJ2-7; TRBD1 matches 7 bases. Germline V gene sequence: CDR1 MDHEN, CDR2 SYDVKM. V shed 8 bases, J shed 2 bases, and the junction held 6 bases outside the gene matches. The CDR3 runs to 13 residues. In DNA form, the CDR3 reads TGTGCCAGCGCTCCGGGACAGCCCTACGAGCAGTACTTC. Translating gives CASAPGQPYEQYF.

The V gene is TRBV4-1, the J gene TRBJ2-2; D is unclear. Germline V gene lookup returns CDR1 MGHRA and CDR2 YSYEKL. V was clipped by 3 bases and J by 7 bases, with 15 bases between them. The CDR3 totals 15 residues. The CDR3 nucleotides read TGCGCCAGCAGCCAGTCCGGGCTGGCGGTCGGGGAGCTGTTTTTT. Its translation is CASSQSGLAVGELFF.

The chain joins TRBV28 to TRBJ1-5, with TRBD1 as a possible D gene (6 bases). V dropped 6 bases and J dropped 4 bases, with 19 bases sitting between them. This CDR3 comprises 16 residues. Germline V gene lookup returns CDR1 MDHEN and CDR2 SYDVKM. The CDR3 DNA reads TGTGCCAGCAGGGGTGGACAGTCCAGAAATAATCAGCCCCAGCATTTT. Translation: CASRGGQSRNNQPQHF. The entire variable domain, with the rest obtained from reference TRBV28 and TRBJ1-5, is as follows: DVKVTQSSRYLVKRTGEKVFLECVQDMDHENMFWYRQDPGLGLRLIYFSYDVKMKEKGDIPEGYSVSREKKERFSLILESASTNQTSMYLCASRGGQSRNNQPQHFGDGTRLSIL.

The rearrangement uses TRBV7-9 and TRBJ2-5, with D possibly being TRBD1 (5 bases). This CDR3 comprises 16 residues. Between the trimmed V and J ends, which lost 5 bases and 4 bases, there was a span of 20 bases. Germline V gives CDR1 SEHNR, CDR2 FQNEAQ (reference sequence). The CDR3 nucleotides read TGTGCCAGCAGCCCCTCCGGTCCCAGGGCGTCAGAGACCCAGTACTTC. The encoded protein is CASSPSGPRASETQYF.